This entry lists 22 T cell receptor beta chains sequenced from one sample in a study of T cells expressing NK-cell markers. TCRdb derives one entry per CDR3 protein from the 5' RACE reads, leaving out DNA. The listing records approximately 440,000 distinct CDR3 sequences. The sequenced sample consisted of blood T cells: a sorted CD56 or NKG2C T cell subset, CD4+ or CD8+ T cells, or bulk PBMC T cells (not recorded which). The receptors stem from a woman aged 50 to 60 in good health.

This chain joins TRBV5-1 and TRBJ2-3; as DNA is missing, the TRBD2 call by TCRdb cannot be tested. The length of the CDR3 is 15 residues. Germline CDR1 reads SGHRS; CDR2 reads YFSETQ. The CDR3 spells CASSLQAGVKDTQYF.

The J gene is TRBJ2-5, the V gene TRBV12-3 or TRBV12-4; lacking DNA, the TRBD1 call made by TCRdb goes unchecked. The CDR3 is 14 residues long. CDR3 region: CASRRQGPQETQYF.

V is TRBV12-3 or TRBV12-4 and J is TRBJ1-5; TCRdb proposes TRBD1, but this gene call is untestable without DNA. This CDR3 is built from 17 residues. The chain's CDR3 is CASSFSGGQVGVQPQHF.

The gene calls are TRBV4-1 and TRBJ1-2; no DNA is available, so the TRBD1 call from TCRdb remains unchecked. Germline lookup yields CDR1 MGHRA and CDR2 YSYEKL. The CDR3 contains 16 residues. The CDR3 loop is CASSQDHHRANYGYTF.

The V and J genes are TRBV12-3 or TRBV12-4 and TRBJ2-3; without DNA, the TCRdb call of TRBD1 cannot be checked. The CDR3 covers 15 residues. The CDR3 loop reads CASSSLQGVVDTQYF.

This rearrangement joins TRBV4-2 to TRBJ2-1; the TCRdb call, TRBD1, lacks DNA for checking. The CDR3 loop spans 13 amino acids. Germline assignment: CDR1 LGHNA and CDR2 YNFKEQ. The CDR3 loop reads CASRDPNYNEQFF.

The V gene is TRBV9, the J gene TRBJ2-7; TCRdb's D call of TRBD1 is untestable without DNA. There are 17 residues in the CDR3. The germline gives CDR1 SGDLS, CDR2 YYNGEE. This CDR3 is CASSVGRRGDWIYEQYF.

The chain joins TRBV7-8 to TRBJ2-1. Germline CDR1 is SGHVS and CDR2 is FQNEAQ. The CDR3 runs to 17 residues. The CDR3 is CASSLVKAGSSYNEQFF.

The chain is built from TRBV12-5 and TRBJ2-7; as DNA is missing, the TRBD1 call by TCRdb cannot be tested. This CDR3 region has 13 residues. Looked up from germline, CDR1 is LGHNT and CDR2 is FRNRAP. The CDR3: CASAKTGQGEQYF. Looking up the rest from reference TRBV12-5 and TRBJ2-7 gives the full variable domain: DARVTQTPRHKVTEMGQEVTMRCQPILGHNTVFWYRQTMMQGLELLAYFRNRAPLDDSGMPKDRFSAEMPDATLATLKIQPSEPRDSAVYFCASAKTGQGEQYFGPGTRLTVT.

J is TRBJ2-5 and V is TRBV2; checking the TCRdb D call of TRBD1 is not possible without DNA. CDR3 size: 14 residues. Germline V gene lookup returns CDR1 SNHLY and CDR2 FYNNEI. CDR3 amino acids: CASSPLWGGETQYF.

V usage is TRBV3-1 and J usage is TRBJ2-1; with no DNA, the TCRdb D assignment of TRBD2 cannot be verified. The germline V gene encodes CDR1 LGHDT and CDR2 YNNKEL (reference sequence). This CDR3 has 13 residues. This CDR3 is CASSPRLAREQFF.

The rearrangement links TRBV5-1 to TRBJ2-5; as DNA is missing, the TRBD2 call by TCRdb cannot be tested. CDR3 length: 17 residues. Germline values: CDR1 SGHRS, CDR2 YFSETQ. The chain's CDR3 is CASSMGLAGVGSETQYF.

The chain joins TRBV5-5 to TRBJ2-7; as DNA is missing, the TRBD2 call by TCRdb cannot be tested. Germline V gene data show CDR1 as SGHKS and CDR2 as YYEKEE (reference sequence). The CDR3 extends over 16 amino acids. CDR3 amino acids: CASSLVGTSGFYEQYF. The full variable domain, completed using reference TRBV5-5 and TRBJ2-7, is DAGVTQSPTHLIKTRGQQVTLRCSPISGHKSVSWYQQVLGQGPQFIFQYYEKEERGRGNFPDRFSARQFPNYSSELNVNALLLGDSALYLCASSLVGTSGFYEQYFGPGTRLTVT.

This chain connects TRBV2 to TRBJ2-5; lacking DNA, the TRBD1 call made by TCRdb goes unchecked. The germline V gene encodes CDR1 SNHLY and CDR2 FYNNEI. The CDR3 runs 14 residues. The CDR3 loop reads CASRNGQAQETQYF. Supplemented by reference TRBV2 and TRBJ2-5, the full variable domain reads EPEVTQTPSHQVTQMGQEVILRCVPISNHLYFYWYRQILGQKVEFLVSFYNNEISEKSEIFDDQFSVERPDGSNFTLKIRSTKLEDSAMYFCASRNGQAQETQYFGPGTRLLVL.

The rearrangement joins TRBV20-1 to TRBJ1-1; the D call from TCRdb, TRBD1, cannot be confirmed without DNA. Germline V gene data show CDR1 as DFQATT and CDR2 as SNEGSKA (reference sequence). CDR3 size: 13 residues. CDR3 loop: CSIPKGSRTEAFF.

The chain combines TRBV5-1 with TRBJ2-3; absent DNA, TCRdb's TRBD2 call cannot be checked. The CDR3 consists of 15 residues. Germline V CDR1 and CDR2: SGHRS, YFSETQ. The CDR3 here is CASSLAGVGVDTQYF.

The CDR3: CASSWGVSGSSRREQFF. V is TRBV5-1 and J is TRBJ2-1; TCRdb gives TRBD2 as the D gene, but with no DNA this cannot be confirmed. The V gene's germline CDR1 is SGHRS and CDR2 YFSETQ. The CDR3 contains 17 residues.

This chain uses TRBV29-1 with TRBJ2-1; the D gene TCRdb calls, TRBD1, cannot be checked with no DNA. The CDR3 contains 14 residues. Germline V gene lookup returns CDR1 SQVTM and CDR2 ANQGSEA. Here the CDR3 reads CSASPGEWYNEQFF.

The chain links TRBV3-1 to TRBJ1-3. The CDR3 consists of 13 residues. From germline, CDR1 is LGHDT and CDR2 YNNKEL (reference sequence). This chain's CDR3 is CASSRVTGNTIYF.

The chain carries TRBV12-3 or TRBV12-4 and TRBJ2-3. This CDR3 spans 14 amino acids. The CDR3 here is CASSPRPILDTQYF.

The V call is TRBV2, the J call TRBJ2-1; TCRdb calls TRBD2, which cannot be checked without DNA. From germline, CDR1 is SNHLY and CDR2 FYNNEI. CDR3 size: 15 residues. CDR3: CASSGTSGEYNEQFF.

The chain is built from TRBV27 and TRBJ2-7; TCRdb selects TRBD1, and the lack of DNA leaves this call unchecked. Germline CDR1 and CDR2: MNHEY and SMNVEV (reference sequence). The CDR3 spans 17 residues. The CDR3 protein is CASSYRPGQGSPYEQYF.